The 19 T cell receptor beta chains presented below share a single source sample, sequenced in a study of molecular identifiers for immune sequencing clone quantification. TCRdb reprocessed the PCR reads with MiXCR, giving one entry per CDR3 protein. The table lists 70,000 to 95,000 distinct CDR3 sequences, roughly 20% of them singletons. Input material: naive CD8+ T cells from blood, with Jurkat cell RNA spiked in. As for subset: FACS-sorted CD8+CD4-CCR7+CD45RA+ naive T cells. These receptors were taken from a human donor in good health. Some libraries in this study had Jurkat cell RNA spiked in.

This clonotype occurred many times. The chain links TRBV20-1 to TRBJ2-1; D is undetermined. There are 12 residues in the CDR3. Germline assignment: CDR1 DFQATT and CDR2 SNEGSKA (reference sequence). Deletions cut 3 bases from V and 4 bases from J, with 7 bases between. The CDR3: CSASGSYNEQFF. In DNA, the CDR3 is TGCAGTGCTAGCGGGTCTTACAATGAGCAGTTCTTC.

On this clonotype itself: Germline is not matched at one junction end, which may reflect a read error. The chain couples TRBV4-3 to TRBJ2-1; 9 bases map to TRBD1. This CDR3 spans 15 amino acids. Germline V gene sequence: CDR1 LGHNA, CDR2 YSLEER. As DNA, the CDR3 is TGCGCCAGCAGCCAGGACAGGGGAAACTACAATGAGCGGTTCTTC. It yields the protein CASSQDRGNYNERFF.

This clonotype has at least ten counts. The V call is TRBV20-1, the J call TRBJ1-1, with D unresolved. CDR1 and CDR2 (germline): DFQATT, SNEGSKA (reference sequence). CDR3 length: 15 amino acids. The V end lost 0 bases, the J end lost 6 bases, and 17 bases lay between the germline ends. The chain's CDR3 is CSARDEYDLLPEAFF. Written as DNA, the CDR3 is TGCAGTGCTAGAGATGAATACGATCTACTGCCTGAAGCTTTCTTT.

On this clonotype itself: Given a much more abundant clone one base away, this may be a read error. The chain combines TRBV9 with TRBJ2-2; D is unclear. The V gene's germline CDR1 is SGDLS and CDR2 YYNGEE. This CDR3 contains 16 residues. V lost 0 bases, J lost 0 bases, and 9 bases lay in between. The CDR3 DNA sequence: TGTGCCAGCAGCGTAGAAGACGGCGCGAACACCGGGGAGCTGTTTTTT. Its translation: CASSVEDGANTGELFF.

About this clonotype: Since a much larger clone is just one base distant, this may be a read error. CDR3 bases: TGCGCCAGCAGCCAGGGGACAGGGATTTCCTACGAGCAGTACTTC. It translates to CASSQGTGISYEQYF. V gene TRBV4-3 combines with J gene TRBJ2-7, with 9 bases matching TRBD1. The CDR3 loop spans 15 amino acids. After removal of 3 bases from V and 1 base from J, the junction contained 4 bases not matched to a gene. CDR1 and CDR2 from the germline V gene are LGHNA and YSLEER.

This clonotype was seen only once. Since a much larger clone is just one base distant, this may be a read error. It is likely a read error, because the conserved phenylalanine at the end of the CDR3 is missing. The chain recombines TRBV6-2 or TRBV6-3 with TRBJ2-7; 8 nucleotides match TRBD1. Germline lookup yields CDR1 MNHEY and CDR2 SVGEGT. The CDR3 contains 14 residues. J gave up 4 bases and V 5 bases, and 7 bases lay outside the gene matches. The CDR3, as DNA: TGTGCCAGCAGTCCCGGGACAGGTTGGTACGAGCAGTACCTC. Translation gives CASSPGTGWYEQYL.

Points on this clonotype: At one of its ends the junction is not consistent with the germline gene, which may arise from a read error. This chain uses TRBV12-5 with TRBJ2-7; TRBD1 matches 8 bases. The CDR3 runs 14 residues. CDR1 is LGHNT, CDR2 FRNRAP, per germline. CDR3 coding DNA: TGTGCTAGTGGTGGACAGGGCGCTTCCTACGAGCAGTGCTTC. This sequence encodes CASGGQGASYEQCF. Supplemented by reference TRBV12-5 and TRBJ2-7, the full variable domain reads DARVTQTPRHKVTEMGQEVTMRCQPILGHNTVFWYRQTMMQGLELLAYFRNRAPLDDSGMPKDRFSAEMPDATLATLKIQPSEPRDSAVYFCASGGQGASYEQCFGPGTRLTVT.

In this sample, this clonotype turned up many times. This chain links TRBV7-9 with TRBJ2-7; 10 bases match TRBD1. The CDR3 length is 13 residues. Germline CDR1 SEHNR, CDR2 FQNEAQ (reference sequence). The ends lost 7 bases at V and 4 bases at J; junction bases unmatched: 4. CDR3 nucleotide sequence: TGTGCCAGCACTGGGACAGGGGTGTACGAGCAGTACTTC. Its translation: CASTGTGVYEQYF.

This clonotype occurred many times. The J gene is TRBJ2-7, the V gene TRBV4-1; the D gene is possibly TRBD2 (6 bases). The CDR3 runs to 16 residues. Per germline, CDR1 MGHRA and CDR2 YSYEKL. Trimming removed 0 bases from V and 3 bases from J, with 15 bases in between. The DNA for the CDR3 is TGCGCCAGCAGCCAAGATGGAGGGCAGGGTTTCTACGAGCAGTACTTC. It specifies CASSQDGGQGFYEQYF.

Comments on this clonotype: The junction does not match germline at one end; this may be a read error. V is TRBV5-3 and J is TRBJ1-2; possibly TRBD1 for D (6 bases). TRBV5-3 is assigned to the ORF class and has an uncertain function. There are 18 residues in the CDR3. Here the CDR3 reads CASSFSRTVPTYNYGYTF. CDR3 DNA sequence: TGTGCCAGCAGCTTTTCTAGGACAGTCCCGACTTATAACTATGGCTACACCTTC.

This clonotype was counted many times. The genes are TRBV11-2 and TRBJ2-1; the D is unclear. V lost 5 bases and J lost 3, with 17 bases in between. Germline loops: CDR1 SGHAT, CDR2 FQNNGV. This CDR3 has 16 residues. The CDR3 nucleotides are TGTGCCAGCAGCCCAGTTTTACCGAATGACTACAATGAGCAGTTCTTC. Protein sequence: CASSPVLPNDYNEQFF. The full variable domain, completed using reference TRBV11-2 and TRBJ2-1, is EAGVAQSPRYKIIEKRQSVAFWCNPISGHATLYWYQQILGQGPKLLIQFQNNGVVDDSQLPKDRFSAERLKGVDSTLKIQPAKLEDSAVYLCASSPVLPNDYNEQFFGPGTRLTVL.

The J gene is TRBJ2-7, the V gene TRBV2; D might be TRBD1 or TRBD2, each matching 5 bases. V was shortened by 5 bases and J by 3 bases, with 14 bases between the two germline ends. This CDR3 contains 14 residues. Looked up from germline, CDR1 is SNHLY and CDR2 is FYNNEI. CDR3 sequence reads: CASSPSGTHYEQYF. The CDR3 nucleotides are TGTGCCAGCAGTCCCTCCGGGACGCACTACGAGCAGTACTTC.

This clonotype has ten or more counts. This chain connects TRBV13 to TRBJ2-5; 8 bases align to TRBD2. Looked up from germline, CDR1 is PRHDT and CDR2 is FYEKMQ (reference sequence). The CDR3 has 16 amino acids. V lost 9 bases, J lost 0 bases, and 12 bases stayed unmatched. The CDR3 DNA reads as TGTGCCAGTGCCGGCGGGGGGATTCATAACCAAGAGACCCAGTACTTC. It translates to CASAGGGIHNQETQYF.

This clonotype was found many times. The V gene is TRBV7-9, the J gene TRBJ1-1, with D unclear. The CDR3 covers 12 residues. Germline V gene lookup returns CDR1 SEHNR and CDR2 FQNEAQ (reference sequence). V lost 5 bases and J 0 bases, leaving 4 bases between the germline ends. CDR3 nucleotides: TGTGCCAGCAGCACCTTGAACACTGAAGCTTTCTTT. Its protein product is CASSTLNTEAFF.

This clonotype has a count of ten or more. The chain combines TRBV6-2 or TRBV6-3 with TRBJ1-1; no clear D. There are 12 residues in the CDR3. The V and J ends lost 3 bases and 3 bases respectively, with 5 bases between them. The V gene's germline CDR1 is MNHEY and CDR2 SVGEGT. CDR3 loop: CASSYLHTEAFF. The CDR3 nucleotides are TGTGCCAGCAGTTATCTCCACACTGAAGCTTTCTTT.

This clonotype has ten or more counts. CDR3 sequence reads: CASSKRETAYNEQFF. DNA for the CDR3: TGCGCCAGCAGCAAACGGGAGACGGCCTACAATGAGCAGTTCTTC. The J gene is TRBJ2-1, the V gene TRBV4-3; D may be TRBD2 (6 bases). Germline CDR1 LGHNA, CDR2 YSLEER. V was cut by 5 bases and J by 2 bases, with 13 bases left in between. The CDR3 sequence is 15 residues long.

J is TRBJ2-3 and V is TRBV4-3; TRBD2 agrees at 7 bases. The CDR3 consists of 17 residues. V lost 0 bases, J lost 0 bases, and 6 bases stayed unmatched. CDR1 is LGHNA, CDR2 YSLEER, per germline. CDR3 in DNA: TGCGCCAGCAGCCAAGAAATCCCTAGCGGTAGCACAGATACGCAGTATTTT. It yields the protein CASSQEIPSGSTDTQYF.

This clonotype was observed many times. This CDR3 reads CASSRGQNQPQHF. The DNA of the CDR3 is TGTGCCAGCTCCAGAGGACAAAATCAGCCCCAGCATTTT. The chain is built from TRBV12-3 or TRBV12-4 and TRBJ1-5, with D perhaps TRBD1 (5 bases). The CDR3 sequence is 13 residues long. V gave up 8 bases and J gave up 4 bases, with 12 bases separating them.

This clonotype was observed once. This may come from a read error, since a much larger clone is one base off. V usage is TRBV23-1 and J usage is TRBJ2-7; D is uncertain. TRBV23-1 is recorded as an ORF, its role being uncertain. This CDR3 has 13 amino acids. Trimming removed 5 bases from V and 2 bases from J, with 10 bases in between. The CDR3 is CASSTLETYEQYF. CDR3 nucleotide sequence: TGCGCCAGCAGTACCCTCGAGACCTACGAGCAGTACTTC.